These 9 T cell receptor beta chains share one sample of origin, sequenced in a study of T cell responses to AZD1222 COVID-19 vaccine (dated by TCRdb to the early 2020s). The library was generated by the immunoSEQ multiplex PCR assay. As stored in TCRdb, this immuneACCESS dataset retains in-frame rearrangements with V and J assigned. A fraction of the clones does not appear; measured against another copy, unresolved V genes explain less than half of the discrepancy, and the remainder lacks a known reason. The sample table lists about 97,000 clones, about 90% of them with a count of one. The ten largest clones represent roughly 10% of the sample. The time point label corresponds to: about 28 days (+/-7) after the second vaccine dose. The material was peripheral blood, obtained 28 days after the second AZD1222 dose. Receptor source: an adult who received the AZD1222 COVID-19 vaccine.

The chain combines TRBV21-1 with TRBJ1-2. TRBV21-1 is a pseudogene locus. The CDR3 covers 16 residues. The CDR3 reads CASSKPFRTDLYGYTF. The CDR3 nucleotides are TGTGCCAGCAGCAAACCCTTTAGGACTGACCTTTATGGCTACACCTTC.

The chain combines TRBV12-3 or TRBV12-4 with TRBJ1-3; the D is unclear. The CDR3 is made up of 13 amino acids. Trimming pared 4 bases from V and 1 base from J, leaving 5 bases between. The CDR3 coding sequence is TGTGCCAGCAGTTCCTCGTCTGGAAACACCATATATTTT. Protein product: CASSSSSGNTIYF.

The chain recombines TRBV30 with TRBJ2-1, with 7 bases fitting TRBD1. Trimming at V came to 3 bases and at J to 3 bases, leaving 5 bases not matched to a gene. In germline, CDR1 is GTSNPN, CDR2 SVGIG (reference sequence). The CDR3 contains 14 residues. CDR3 DNA sequence: TGTGCCTGGAGCCTAGGGACAGTCTACAATGAGCAGTTCTTC. This codes for CAWSLGTVYNEQFF.

This clone was found once. V gene TRBV2 combines with J gene TRBJ1-1, with 8 positions matching TRBD1. Germline loops: CDR1 SNHLY, CDR2 FYNNEI. The junction had 7 bases not matched to a gene; V was cut back by 9 bases and J by 4 bases. The length of the CDR3 is 13 residues. CDR3: CASKDREGTEAFF. The DNA of the CDR3 is TGTGCCAGTAAGGACAGGGAGGGCACTGAAGCTTTCTTT.

J is TRBJ1-2 and V is TRBV2; 10 nucleotides align to TRBD1. This CDR3 region has 13 residues. Trimming took 4 bases from V and 10 from J; bases not matched to a gene: 6. The germline V gene has CDR1 SNHLY and CDR2 FYNNEI. The CDR3 DNA sequence: TGTGCCAGCAGTGGGTTCGGACAGGGGGTCTACACCTTC. Protein product: CASSGFGQGVYTF.

V and J are TRBV18 and TRBJ2-5, with a possible D match to TRBD1 (7 bases). Trimming shortened V by 10 bases and J by 2 bases, and 14 bases separated the two germline ends. This CDR3 has 13 residues. Germline CDR1 reads KGHSH; CDR2 reads LQKENI. CDR3 residues: CATMRDRQETQYF. The CDR3 DNA sequence: TGTGCCACCATGCGGGACAGACAAGAGACCCAGTACTTC.

J is TRBJ2-1 and V is TRBV7-8; no reliable D call. CDR1 is SGHVS and CDR2 is FQNEAQ in the germline V gene. The CDR3 is made up of 15 amino acids. With 5 bases removed from V and 3 bases from J, the gap between germline ends came to 14 bases. DNA of the CDR3: TGTGCCAGCAGCGCGCCTAGAGCCCTCTACAATGAGCAGTTCTTC. Translated, it gives CASSAPRALYNEQFF.

The gene calls are TRBV7-3 and TRBJ1-2; 8 bases line up with TRBD1. CDR1 is SGHTA, CDR2 FQGTGA, per germline. V lost 4 bases and J lost 4; bases outside the gene matches: 2. The CDR3 has 13 amino acids. CDR3: CASSSGQGYGYTF. The CDR3 DNA follows: TGTGCCAGCAGCTCCGGACAGGGCTATGGCTACACCTTC.

The chain recombines TRBV19 with TRBJ1-5; 7 bases are a match to TRBD1. The CDR3 loop spans 16 amino acids. V lost 1 base to trimming and J lost 1 base; unmatched junction nucleotides: 4. In germline, CDR1 is LNHDA, CDR2 SQIVND (reference sequence). CDR3 sequence (DNA): TGTGCCAGTAGTATAGCGGCAGGGGGGAGCAATCAGCCCCAGCATTTT. It yields the protein CASSIAAGGSNQPQHF. Together with reference TRBV19 and TRBJ1-5, the CDR3 gives the full variable domain: DGGITQSPKYLFRKEGQNVTLSCEQNLNHDAMYWYRQDPGQGLRLIYYSQIVNDFQKGDIAEGYSVSREKKESFPLTVTSAQKNPTAFYLCASSIAAGGSNQPQHFGDGTRLSIL.